Listed below are T cell receptor beta chains from one sample, sequenced in a study of blood T cell repertoires in COVID-19. Some clones are missing from TCRdb's copy, which holds only in-frame ones; the method was immunoSEQ multiplex PCR. The sample has 200,000 to 250,000 clones, approximately 78% seen once; the top ten hold over 7%. The specimen sequenced was peripheral blood. These receptors were obtained from a woman older than 75 with COVID-19, enrolled during active disease. Both conserved end residues are part of each CDR3. A D gene is named only where the DNA matches it firmly. Clone size is stated in some rows and not others, as once, few, many or a class when expanded.

>TRBJ2-3|TRBV18|-|-
TGTGCCAGCTCACCACAGGTTCAGGCAGATACGCAGTATTTT
CASSPQVQADTQYF
>TRBJ1-2|TRBV5-6|TRBD1|once
TGTGCCAGCAGCTCCAGGGGGGCAGGCTATGGCTACACCTTC
CASSSRGAGYGYTF
>TRBJ1-2|TRBV7-2|TRBD1|-
TGTGCCAGCAGCCCACGACAGGGTTCCTATGGCTACACCTTC
CASSPRQGSYGYTF
>TRBJ2-3|TRBV5-1|TRBD2|-
TGCGCCAGCAGCTTGGTAGCGGGAGGGCGAGGGACAGATACGCAGTATTTT
CASSLVAGGRGTDTQYF
>TRBJ1-2|TRBV7-9|-|-
TGTGCCAGCAGTCTTCAACCCCTCTCACAGGTGGTCTATGGCTACACCTTC
CASSLQPLSQVVYGYTF
>TRBJ2-7|TRBV2|TRBD1|few
TGTGCCAGCAAAGGACAGGGAGTGGCCTGGCAGTACTTC
CASKGQGVAWQYF
>TRBJ2-3|TRBV5-4|TRBD2|-
TGTGCCAGCAGCCAGGGACTAGCGGGTTCTAGCACAGATACGCAGTATTTT
CASSQGLAGSSTDTQYF
>TRBJ1-3|TRBV29-1|TRBD1|-
TGCAGCGCGGGACAGGGAGCAAGAAACACCATATATTTT
CSAGQGARNTIYF
>TRBJ2-2|TRBV5-1|TRBD1|once
TGCGCCAGCAGCTTCTACAGGACAGGGACGTCAACCGGGGAGCTGTTTTTT
CASSFYRTGTSTGELFF
>TRBJ1-2|TRBV29-1|-|-
TGCAGCGTTGATGGTGGGTTACAGTATGGCTACACCTTC
CSVDGGLQYGYTF
>TRBJ1-1|TRBV29-1|-|-
TGCAGCGTTGACGGGCGGGGTAGGGCTTTCTTT
CSVDGRGRAFF
>TRBJ2-3|TRBV27|TRBD2|-
TGTGCCAGCGCCCAAGGGAGGGCCGATACGCAGTATTTT
CASAQGRADTQYF
>TRBJ2-5|TRBV30|TRBD2|few
TGTGCCTGGAGTGTACTAGCGGGGCAAGAGACCCAGTACTTC
CAWSVLAGQETQYF
>TRBJ2-5|TRBV9|-|-
TGTGCCAGCAGCGTTTCCGGGATCGGGGAGACCCAGTACTTC
CASSVSGIGETQYF
>TRBJ1-2|TRBV2|TRBD1|-
TGTGCCATCTCTAGACAGGGCGTCGGGTATGGCTACACCTTC
CAISRQGVGYGYTF
>TRBJ2-3|TRBV9|TRBD2|-
TGTGCCAGCAGCGTAGGTCTAGCGGGGGGGCGAGATACGCAGTATTTT
CASSVGLAGGRDTQYF
>TRBJ1-1|TRBV7-9|-|-
TGTGCCAGCAGCTTAGAGGGGTTAACTGAAGCTTTCTTT
CASSLEGLTEAFF
>TRBJ2-2|TRBV4-1|TRBD2|-
TGCGCCAGCAGCCGACAGACCGGGGGGGCCGGGGAGCTGTTTTTT
CASSRQTGGAGELFF
>TRBJ2-4|TRBV5-1|-|few
TGCGCCAGCAGTAATGGGGCTCAAATCCAAAACATTCAGTACTTC
CASSNGAQIQNIQYF
>TRBJ1-5|TRBV28|TRBD1|-
TGTGCCAGCAGCCGGGACAGGGGGAACAATCAGCCCCAGCATTTT
CASSRDRGNNQPQHF
>TRBJ1-2|TRBV16|-|few
TGTGCCAGCAGGAAGCCAGCGGAGGCTGGCTACACCTTC
CASRKPAEAGYTF
>TRBJ2-1|TRBV19|-|-
TGTGCCAGTAGTATCCCTCCCGGGTTCCACAATGAGCAGTTCTTC
CASSIPPGFHNEQFF
>TRBJ2-1|TRBV6-5|TRBD2|-
TGTGCCAGCAGTTACTCGAGCGGGAGTGCCCCCAATGAGCAGTTCTTC
CASSYSSGSAPNEQFF
>TRBJ2-5|TRBV12-5|-|-
TGTGCTAGTGCCCAAGGGGTAGCCGGTTGGGAGACCCAGTACTTC
CASAQGVAGWETQYF
>TRBJ2-3|TRBV5-4|-|-
TGTGCCAGCAGCCTGGAGTTCCGGGTGGATACGCAGTATTTT
CASSLEFRVDTQYF
>TRBJ2-7|TRBV18|-|-
TGTGCCAGCTCACCTACGGGGAAAAGCTCCTACGAGCAGTACTTC
CASSPTGKSSYEQYF
>TRBJ2-7|TRBV9|TRBD2|once
TGTGCCAGCAGCCCATCGTCCGGGACTAGCGTCGAGCAGTACTTC
CASSPSSGTSVEQYF
>TRBJ2-5|TRBV29-1|-|-
TGCAGCGTTGGTAGAGAGACCCAGTACTTC
CSVGRETQYF
>TRBJ2-5|TRBV5-1|-|-
TGCGCCAGCAGTTCCGGGGTCCAAGAGACCCAGTACTTC
CASSSGVQETQYF